The 23 T cell receptor beta chains listed next were all sequenced from one sample in a study of T-cell reconstitution after alpha-beta-depleted transplantation in children. The TCRbeta library incorporated unique molecular identifiers. MiXCR, applied by TCRdb to the PCR reads, yields one record per CDR3 protein. The sample includes 200,000 to 300,000 distinct CDR3 sequences, about 12% of them seen just once. The material was PBMCs from the stem cell graft donor, obtained from the stem cell graft. Receptors were obtained from a human donor who donated a stem cell graft to a child with acute lymphoblastic leukemia.

This clonotype has a count of ten or more. This CDR3 is CASSLSTGNTEAFF. The CDR3 DNA is TGTGCCAGCAGTTTATCTACCGGGAACACTGAAGCTTTCTTT. V and J are TRBV27 and TRBJ1-1; D gene uncertain. Germline assignment: CDR1 MNHEY and CDR2 SMNVEV (reference sequence). The CDR3 is made up of 14 amino acids. Between the trimmed V and J ends, which lost 0 bases and 1 base, there was a span of 6 bases.

This clonotype was counted a few times. V is TRBV7-2 and J is TRBJ1-3, with D possibly matching TRBD1 (5 bases). Trimming removed 3 bases at V and 0 bases at J, with 9 bases between. There are 15 residues in the CDR3. Looked up from germline, CDR1 is SGHTA and CDR2 is FQGNSA. CDR3: CASSFTGVSGNTIYF. CDR3 nucleotide sequence: TGTGCCAGCAGCTTCACAGGAGTCTCTGGAAACACCATATATTTT.

This clonotype was found many times. This rearrangement joins TRBV20-1 to TRBJ1-6; no reliable D call. The germline V and J ends were trimmed by 6 bases and 8 bases, with 17 bases remaining between them. The CDR3 length is 14 residues. The germline V gene encodes CDR1 DFQATT and CDR2 SNEGSKA (reference sequence). The CDR3 is CSATTGFLDSPLHF. The CDR3 DNA reads TGCAGTGCGACAACCGGGTTCCTGGATTCACCCCTCCACTTT.

At least ten counts were recorded for this clonotype. This rearrangement joins TRBV12-3 or TRBV12-4 to TRBJ1-4, with D hard to call. Trimming shortened V by 1 base and J by 7 bases, and 10 bases separated the two germline ends. This CDR3 comprises 14 residues. In DNA form, the CDR3 reads TGTGCCAGCAGTTTAGGGGCTTACAGTGAAAAACTGTTTTTT. Translation gives CASSLGAYSEKLFF.

There are many counts of this clonotype. The CDR3 nucleotides are TGTGCCAGCAGCTTAGAGTGGTACGAGCAGTACTTC. This encodes CASSLEWYEQYF. The rearrangement uses TRBV7-9 and TRBJ2-7; D is uncertain. In germline, CDR1 is SEHNR, CDR2 FQNEAQ (reference sequence). This CDR3 region has 12 residues. V lost 1 base and J 4 bases, leaving 5 bases between the germline ends.

This clonotype was counted many times. The rearrangement joins TRBV7-9 to TRBJ2-5, with D tentatively TRBD2 (5 bases). CDR1 and CDR2 (germline): SEHNR, FQNEAQ (reference sequence). The CDR3 totals 14 residues. The V and J ends lost 4 bases and 2 bases respectively, with 11 bases between them. CDR3: CASSSPGMQETQYF. CDR3 nucleotides: TGTGCCAGCAGCTCGCCCGGGATGCAAGAGACCCAGTACTTC.

The chain links TRBV29-1 to TRBJ2-5; tentatively, D is TRBD2 (7 bases). V shed 6 bases and J shed 5 bases, with 19 bases lying between them. Germline V CDR1 and CDR2: SQVTM, ANQGSEA. This CDR3 has 14 residues. DNA for the CDR3: TGCAGCGTAGCTAGGAGGGGGGGCCAGGAGACCCAGTACTTC. Its translation is CSVARRGGQETQYF.

This clonotype was seen many times. The gene calls are TRBV12-3 or TRBV12-4 and TRBJ2-3; 7 bases line up with TRBD1. Unmatched junction bases numbered 6, after V lost 6 bases and J lost 3 bases. This CDR3 comprises 14 residues. CDR3 residues: CASSPRTGTDTQYF. CDR3 in DNA: TGTGCCAGCAGCCCAAGGACAGGTACAGATACGCAGTATTTT.

This clonotype was observed a handful of times. CDR3 loop: CASSQGLAGNEQFF. As DNA, the CDR3 is TGTGCCAGCAGCCAAGGGCTAGCGGGGAATGAGCAGTTCTTC. V is TRBV4-2 and J is TRBJ2-1; TRBD2 matches at 9 bases. The CDR3 loop spans 14 amino acids. Germline-derived CDR1 and CDR2 are LGHNA and YNFKEQ. Germline trimming cut 1 base from V and 7 bases from J; bases unmatched to any gene: 2.

In its sample, this clonotype was seen many times. The CDR3 reads CASSFGEEEYF. CDR3 coding DNA: TGTGCCAGCAGTTTCGGGGAAGAGGAGTACTTC. The chain links TRBV12-3 or TRBV12-4 to TRBJ2-7; D might be TRBD2 (5 bases). The CDR3 runs to 11 residues. Trimming removed 3 bases at V and 11 bases at J, with 11 bases between.

This clonotype was detected many times. The genes are TRBV6-5 and TRBJ2-6, with D uncertain. This CDR3 comprises 18 residues. Trimming took 5 bases from V and 1 from J, leaving 18 bases between them. Germline V CDR1 and CDR2: MNHEY, SVGAGI. This CDR3 is CASSLRRTSTSGANVLTF. The DNA for the CDR3 is TGTGCCAGCAGTCTACGACGAACCTCCACTTCTGGGGCCAACGTCCTGACTTTC.

This clonotype was seen ten or more times. V gene TRBV6-6 combines with J gene TRBJ2-7; D ambiguous. Per the germline V gene, CDR1 is MNHNY and CDR2 is SVGAGI (reference sequence). The CDR3 runs to 12 residues. V lost 0 bases to trimming and J lost 7 bases, with 7 bases between them. The CDR3 DNA reads TGTGCCAGCAGTTACTCGGCGGTTGAGCAGTACTTC. Its translation is CASSYSAVEQYF.

This clonotype was seen many times. The V and J genes are TRBV9 and TRBJ1-6; D might be TRBD1 (6 bases). Germline V gene data show CDR1 as SGDLS and CDR2 as YYNGEE. CDR3 length: 15 residues. The V end was cut by 0 bases, the J end by 9 bases, with 13 bases between. CDR3 in DNA: TGTGCCAGCAGCGTAGGGGTACAGGGCGCTTCACCCCTCCACTTT. Translated: CASSVGVQGASPLHF. The entire variable domain, with the rest obtained from reference TRBV9 and TRBJ1-6, is as follows: DSGVTQTPKHLITATGQRVTLRCSPRSGDLSVYWYQQSLDQGLQFLIQYYNGEERAKGNILERFSAQQFPDLHSELNLSSLELGDSALYFCASSVGVQGASPLHFGNGTRLTVT.

This clonotype has ten or more counts. The chain combines TRBV4-2 with TRBJ2-7, with D perhaps being TRBD1 or TRBD2 (6 bases each). The ends were cut back, 3 bases at V and 6 bases at J, with 15 bases in the middle. This CDR3 is built from 14 residues. Germline CDR1 and CDR2: LGHNA and YNFKEQ. The CDR3 region is CASSHTEGGREQYF. CDR3 nucleotide sequence: TGTGCCAGCAGCCACACCGAAGGGGGGCGCGAGCAGTACTTC.

This clonotype was counted many times. V usage is TRBV11-1 and J usage is TRBJ1-1; no reliable D call. The V end lost 5 bases, the J end lost 4 bases, and 26 bases lay between the germline ends. Germline CDR1 is SGHAT and CDR2 is FQDESV (reference sequence). This CDR3 region has 18 residues. CDR3 sequence (DNA): TGTGCCAGCAGCGGGTCGAGGGCGGGGAGTCGAGGCCGCACTGAAGCTTTCTTT. Translated, it gives CASSGSRAGSRGRTEAFF.

This clonotype was picked up many times. The V call is TRBV4-2, the J call TRBJ2-1; 11 bases are a match to TRBD2. V lost 4 bases to trimming and J lost 8 bases; unmatched junction nucleotides: 10. The CDR3 has 16 residues. CDR1 is LGHNA and CDR2 is YNFKEQ in the germline V gene. CDR3 protein: CASSPSYSGGAYEQFF. Written as DNA, the CDR3 is TGTGCCAGCAGCCCCTCCTATAGCGGGGGGGCCTATGAGCAGTTCTTC.

Ten or more counts support this clonotype. The chain joins TRBV12-3 or TRBV12-4 to TRBJ1-5; D gene unclear. The CDR3 is 15 amino acids. V was trimmed by 1 base and J by 6 bases, leaving 13 bases between them. The CDR3 region is CASSLGGAGSQPQHF. The CDR3 DNA reads TGTGCCAGCAGTTTAGGGGGAGCGGGCAGTCAGCCCCAGCATTTT.

This clonotype was detected ten times or more. This sequence joins TRBV29-1 and TRBJ1-1, with 7 bases lining up with TRBD1. Germline values: CDR1 SQVTM, CDR2 ANQGSEA. V was clipped by 7 bases and J by 8 bases; unmatched bases: 7. This CDR3 is built from 11 residues. The CDR3 nucleotides are TGCAGCGCTGGACAGGAGCAAGAAGCTTTCTTT. Protein sequence: CSAGQEQEAFF.

V gene TRBV6-1 combines with J gene TRBJ1-2, with D possibly matching TRBD1 (5 bases). The CDR3 loop spans 14 amino acids. Trimming took 6 bases from V and 4 from J, leaving 15 bases between them. Germline V lookup: CDR1 MNHNS, CDR2 SASEGT. CDR3 loop: CASRQRGLGYGYTF. In nucleotides, the CDR3 is TGTGCCAGCAGACAAAGGGGACTTGGCTATGGCTACACCTTC.

This clonotype showed up many times. The chain employs TRBV6-2 or TRBV6-3 and TRBJ1-2; perhaps TRBD1 as D (6 bases). The V end was cut by 6 bases, the J end by 4 bases, with 21 bases between. This CDR3 contains 16 residues. Germline CDR1 reads MNHEY; CDR2 reads SVGEGT. CDR3 residues: CASRRRDQGLAYGYTF. DNA of the CDR3: TGTGCCAGCAGGAGAAGAGACCAGGGGTTGGCCTATGGCTACACCTTC.

This clonotype was detected many times. The germline gene is not matched at one end of the junction; a read error may be the cause. The genes are TRBV29-1 and TRBJ2-7; 10 bases agree with TRBD2. CDR3 length equals 16 residues. Germline V gene lookup returns CDR1 SQVTM and CDR2 ANQGSEA. The CDR3 DNA follows: TGCAGCGTAGAAGCGGGAGGGCCAGCGGTGTCCTACGAGCAGTACTTC. Translation: CSVEAGGPAVSYEQYF.

As regards this clonotype: Given a much more abundant clone one base away, this may be a read error. This rearrangement joins TRBV25-1 to TRBJ2-1; TRBD1 is a possible D gene (5 bases). CDR3 length: 10 amino acids. From germline, CDR1 is MGHDK and CDR2 SYGVNS. The chain's CDR3 is CPSRENEQFF. The CDR3 DNA reads TGTCCCAGCAGGGAAAATGAGCAGTTCTTC.

This clonotype was recorded at least ten times. CDR3: CAISPGQGNYEQYF. CDR3 sequence (DNA): TGTGCCATCAGCCCGGGACAGGGCAACTACGAGCAGTACTTC. The chain employs TRBV10-3 and TRBJ2-7, with 9 bases matching TRBD1. The CDR3 sequence is 14 residues long. V was clipped by 6 bases and J by 3 bases; unmatched bases: 6. Germline V gene data show CDR1 as ENHRY and CDR2 as SYGVKD.